The present T cell receptor (beta chain) was sequenced within a study of Graves' ophthalmopathy and Graves' hyperthyroidism. Amplifying from RNA transcripts, the study obtained TCR beta CDR3 regions. RT-PCR with HTBI primers came first, then second-round multiplex PCR. Using its own MiXCR run on the multiplex PCR reads, TCRdb lists one record per CDR3 protein. The data hold over 450,000 distinct CDR3 sequences, with approximately 14% observed a single time. Ophthalmopathy donors were characterized by moderate-to-severe activity, CAS of at least 3, NOSPECS of at least 4, and duration under 3 months. Clinical symptoms, serum thyroxine, TRAb, thyroid ultrasound and orbital computed tomography were relied on for diagnosis. Study-wide results and limits: A majority of expanded thyroid clonotypes exceeding 0.001 frequency were likewise present in blood.

V dropped 6 bases and J dropped 0 bases, with 14 bases sitting between them. CDR1 is DFQATT, CDR2 SNEGSKA, per germline (reference sequence). The CDR3 spans 15 residues. The sample holds many counts of this clonotype. Its antigen is as yet unknown. The chain uses TRBV20-1 and TRBJ2-2; D is uncertain. The material sequenced was blood. This sequence was found in a woman under 40 with Graves' ophthalmopathy. Here the CDR3 reads CSATRSAANTGELFF. For the CDR3, the DNA is TGCAGTGCAACCCGGAGCGCCGCGAACACCGGGGAGCTGTTTTTT.